A selection of T cell receptor beta chains follows, all from one sample in a study of shared clonotypes between healthy human individuals. Clones were read by immunoSEQ multiplex PCR, and TCRdb kept only the in-frame ones, dropping some. This table has about 680,000 clones, less than 80% appearing once. The specimen was memory CD4+ T cells sorted from blood. The receptor set was obtained from a young woman in good health. CDR3s include the opening cysteine and the closing phenylalanine or tryptophan. The D gene is left open where the match is weak. Where a row states a size, it is once, few, many or the class of an expanded clone; other rows omit it.

abundance	d_gene	v_gene	j_gene	CDR3nt	CDR3aa
few	-	TRBV30	TRBJ2-5	TGTGCCTGGACCCCCCCGGGTCAAGAGACCCAGTACTTC	CAWTPPGQETQYF
-	-	TRBV7-8	TRBJ2-5	TGTGCCAGCAGCTCCGGAACCCAAGAGACCCAGTACTTC	CASSSGTQETQYF
-	TRBD2	TRBV4-1	TRBJ2-2	TGCGCCAGCAGGGGCGGGAGCGTCGCCGGGGAGCTGTTTTTT	CASRGGSVAGELFF
once	-	TRBV19	TRBJ1-1	TGTGCCAGTAGCAAGAACCCCACAGAGAACACTGAAGCTTTCTTT	CASSKNPTENTEAFF
-	TRBD1	TRBV6-1	TRBJ1-5	TGTGCCAGCAGTGAATTTTGGGGACAGGGGAATGGTCAGCCCCAGCATTTT	CASSEFWGQGNGQPQHF
-	-	TRBV28	TRBJ2-1	TGTGCCAGCAGTCGGCTGGGCGGCACCAATGAGCAGTTCTTC	CASSRLGGTNEQFF
few	-	TRBV11-2	TRBJ2-7	TGTGCCAGCAGCCAAAATGACAGAGCCTACGAGCAGTACTTC	CASSQNDRAYEQYF
-	-	TRBV4-1	TRBJ2-3	TGCGCCAGCAGCCAATCCCTAGGGGAGCCCACAGATACGCAGTATTTT	CASSQSLGEPTDTQYF
-	TRBD1	TRBV28	TRBJ2-1	TGTGCCAGCAGTTCCCCACAGGGGTGGGGAAATGAGCAGTTCTTC	CASSSPQGWGNEQFF
-	-	TRBV5-1	TRBJ2-1	TGCGCCAGCAGCTTGGACCGCGAGCAGTTCTTC	CASSLDREQFF
-	TRBD1	TRBV7-2	TRBJ2-2	TGTGCCAGCAGCGCACGGACAGGGGCCAGCGGGGAGCTGTTTTTT	CASSARTGASGELFF
-	-	TRBV29-1	TRBJ2-1	TGCAGCGTCAGGGACGGCGGGCGGAACAATGAGCAGTTCTTC	CSVRDGGRNNEQFF
-	-	TRBV6-5	TRBJ2-3	TGTGCCAGCGCCTTTCGGGTTCGCACAGATACGCAGTATTTT	CASAFRVRTDTQYF
-	-	TRBV6-5	TRBJ2-3	TGTGCCAGCCGGGCGCGAGATACGCAGTATTTT	CASRARDTQYF
-	-	TRBV28	TRBJ1-1	TGTGCCAGCAGAAGAGGTGACACTGAAGCTTTCTTT	CASRRGDTEAFF
-	TRBD2	TRBV6-5	TRBJ2-1	TGTGCCACCCAACTTAGCGGGAGTGCGCTTGAGCAGTTCTTC	CATQLSGSALEQFF
-	TRBD1	TRBV27	TRBJ2-7	TGTGCCAGCAGTTTAATCTTGACAGGGGCCTACGAGCAGTACTTC	CASSLILTGAYEQYF
few	-	TRBV2	TRBJ1-1	TGTGCCAGCAGTGTTATGGGCGACGACACTGAAGCTTTCTTT	CASSVMGDDTEAFF
-	TRBD1	TRBV14	TRBJ1-2	TGTGCCAGCAGCCGTTCGGGACAGGGGTCTTGGGGCTACACCTTC	CASSRSGQGSWGYTF